The rows below give T cell receptor beta chains drawn from one sample of a study of T-cell memory formation after mild COVID-19. MiXCR, applied by TCRdb to the 5' RACE reads, yields one record per CDR3 protein. This sample yields 100,000 to 120,000 distinct CDR3 sequences, of which 15% to 20% are seen a single time; around 5.5% belongs to the top ten. The specimen sequenced was PBMCs or a T cell subset sorted from them (not recorded which). Receptor source: a man aged 18 to 29 who had mild COVID-19 (a few samples of this study predate the infection). Cell type and time point are not known. Each CDR3 is given with its conserved first and last residue. The D gene is left open where the match is weak. Clone size is not always given. Where it is, it says once, few, many or a class for expanded clones.

j_call clone_size d_call v_call cdr3_aa cdr3_nt
TRBJ1-1 few - TRBV3-1 CASSHRTGEAFF TGTGCCAGCAGCCACCGGACGGGTGAAGCTTTCTTT
TRBJ2-3 - TRBD2 TRBV29-1 CSVRVAGPDTQYF TGCAGCGTGAGAGTAGCGGGGCCAGATACGCAGTATTTT
TRBJ2-1 few - TRBV20-1 CSARSGGMNEQFF TGCAGTGCTAGGTCAGGGGGGATGAATGAGCAGTTCTTC
TRBJ1-5 few - TRBV12-3/TRBV12-4 CASSFPTESQHF TGTGCCAGCAGTTTTCCTACAGAGTCCCAGCATTTT
TRBJ1-4 few - TRBV12-3/TRBV12-4 CASSSRLGKLFF TGTGCCAGCAGTTCCCGCCTAGGGAAACTGTTTTTT
TRBJ1-1 few TRBD1 TRBV2 CASSEQGGVWTEAFF TGTGCCAGCAGTGAACAGGGGGGTGTTTGGACTGAAGCTTTCTTT
TRBJ2-7 - - TRBV2 CASSEDWNPYEQYF TGTGCCAGCAGTGAAGACTGGAATCCCTACGAGCAGTACTTC
TRBJ1-1 few - TRBV12-3/TRBV12-4 CASSDQVTNTEAFF TGTGCCAGCAGTGACCAGGTGACGAACACTGAAGCTTTCTTT
TRBJ2-5 few TRBD2 TRBV29-1 CSVDAGGQETQYF TGCAGCGTTGATGCGGGGGGGCAAGAGACCCAGTACTTC
TRBJ2-3 many - TRBV4-1 CASSQESHPSTDTQYF TGCGCCAGCAGCCAAGAAAGCCATCCCAGCACAGATACGCAGTATTTT
TRBJ1-4 - - TRBV10-3 CAISESRGSNEKLFF TGTGCCATCAGTGAGTCAAGGGGCTCTAATGAAAAACTGTTTTTT
TRBJ1-3 few - TRBV6-1 CASSEHSPGASGNTIYF TGTGCCAGCAGTGAACACAGCCCGGGAGCATCTGGAAACACCATATATTTT
TRBJ1-3 - - TRBV6-5 CASSKYQGSGNTIYF TGTGCCAGCAGCAAGTACCAGGGGTCTGGAAACACCATATATTTT
TRBJ2-5 - - TRBV20-1 CSASDGGPGETQYF TGCAGTGCTAGCGATGGGGGGCCGGGAGAGACCCAGTACTTC
TRBJ2-4 - - TRBV3-1 CASSPRPGSPVAKNIQYF TGTGCCAGCAGCCCTAGGCCAGGGAGCCCTGTAGCCAAAAACATTCAGTACTTC
TRBJ1-1 - TRBD1 TRBV7-2 CASSIQGGPMNTEAFF TGTGCCAGCAGCATACAGGGGGGCCCCATGAACACTGAAGCTTTCTTT
TRBJ2-7 - - TRBV12-3/TRBV12-4 CASSFVRFEQYF TGTGCCAGCAGTTTCGTCAGGTTCGAGCAGTACTTC
TRBJ1-6 - - TRBV6-2/TRBV6-3 CASNRASSYNSPLHF TGTGCCAGCAACCGTGCGAGCTCCTATAATTCACCCCTCCACTTT
TRBJ1-2 - - TRBV5-1 CASSFNSGRYNYGYTF TGCGCCAGCAGCTTTAATTCGGGACGGTATAACTATGGCTACACCTTC
TRBJ1-5 few - TRBV6-6 CASKDRLDSNQPQHF TGTGCCAGCAAAGACAGGTTAGACAGCAATCAGCCCCAGCATTTT
TRBJ1-2 - - TRBV7-2 CASSFGQQGRGYTF TGTGCCAGCAGCTTCGGTCAACAGGGTCGAGGCTACACCTTC
TRBJ2-7 few TRBD1 TRBV29-1 CSAKGQGVYEQYF TGCAGCGCTAAGGGACAGGGGGTCTACGAGCAGTACTTC
TRBJ2-3 - - TRBV2 CASMGGVSTDTQYF TGTGCCAGCATGGGCGGGGTCAGCACAGATACGCAGTATTTT
TRBJ2-2 few - TRBV19 CASSPRSRANTGELFF TGTGCCAGTAGTCCCCGGAGTCGGGCGAACACCGGGGAGCTGTTTTTT
TRBJ1-2 few - TRBV4-3 CASSPSLIKGYGYTF TGCGCCAGCAGCCCATCCCTAATCAAGGGCTATGGCTACACCTTC
TRBJ2-3 many TRBD2 TRBV11-2 CASSFLLAAPGDTQYF TGTGCCAGCAGCTTCCTACTAGCGGCCCCGGGGGATACGCAGTATTTT
TRBJ2-1 many - TRBV29-1 CSVEIGYNEQFF TGCAGCGTTGAAATAGGCTACAATGAGCAGTTCTTC
TRBJ1-2 - - TRBV24-1 CATSPHTLIYGYTF TGTGCCACCAGTCCCCACACCTTGATCTATGGCTACACCTTC
TRBJ2-1 few - TRBV7-6 CASSSTRQGSNEQFF TGTGCCAGCAGCTCAACTCGGCAGGGCAGTAATGAGCAGTTCTTC
TRBJ1-4 - - TRBV11-2 CASSLDQMGVEKLFF TGTGCCAGCAGCTTAGATCAGATGGGGGTGGAAAAACTGTTTTTT